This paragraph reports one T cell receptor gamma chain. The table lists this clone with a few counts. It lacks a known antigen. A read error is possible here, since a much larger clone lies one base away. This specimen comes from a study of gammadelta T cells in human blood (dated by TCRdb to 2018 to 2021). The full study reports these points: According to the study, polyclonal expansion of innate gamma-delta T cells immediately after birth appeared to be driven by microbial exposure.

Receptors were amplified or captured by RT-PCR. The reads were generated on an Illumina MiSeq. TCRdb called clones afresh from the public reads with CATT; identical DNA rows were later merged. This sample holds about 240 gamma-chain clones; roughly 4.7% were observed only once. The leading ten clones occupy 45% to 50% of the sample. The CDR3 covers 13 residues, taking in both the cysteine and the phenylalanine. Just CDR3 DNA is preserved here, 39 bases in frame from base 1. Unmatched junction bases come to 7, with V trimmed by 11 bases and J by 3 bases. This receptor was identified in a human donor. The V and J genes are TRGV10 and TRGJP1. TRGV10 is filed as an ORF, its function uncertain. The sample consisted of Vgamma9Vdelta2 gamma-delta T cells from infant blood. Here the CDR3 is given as CAAGVPTGWFKIF. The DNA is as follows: TGTGCTGCGGGGGTGCCCACTGGTTGGTTCAAGATATTT.